This T cell receptor (beta chain) was recorded in a study of OX40 agonist ivuxolimab in advanced cancers. V was trimmed by 1 base and J by 2 bases, leaving 7 bases between them. Germline CDR1 and CDR2: SGHNT and YYREEE (reference sequence). CDR3 length: 14 amino acids. Sequencing was performed with immunoSEQ multiplex PCR; in TCRdb, only in-frame clones are kept and a portion is missing. The sample lists tens of thousands of clones, less than 90% seen once, with 1% in the top ten. This clone was recorded a few times. The rearrangement links TRBV5-4 to TRBJ1-3; D gene unclear. The TCR originated in an adult with an advanced solid tumor such as melanoma, head and neck, liver or kidney cancer. This sample comprised CD4+ or CD8+ T cells sorted from blood, obtained in a trial of the OX40 agonist ivuxolimab. The CDR3 loop is CASSLYTAGNTIYF. CDR3 nucleotide sequence: TGTGCCAGCAGCTTGTACACGGCTGGAAACACCATATATTTT.